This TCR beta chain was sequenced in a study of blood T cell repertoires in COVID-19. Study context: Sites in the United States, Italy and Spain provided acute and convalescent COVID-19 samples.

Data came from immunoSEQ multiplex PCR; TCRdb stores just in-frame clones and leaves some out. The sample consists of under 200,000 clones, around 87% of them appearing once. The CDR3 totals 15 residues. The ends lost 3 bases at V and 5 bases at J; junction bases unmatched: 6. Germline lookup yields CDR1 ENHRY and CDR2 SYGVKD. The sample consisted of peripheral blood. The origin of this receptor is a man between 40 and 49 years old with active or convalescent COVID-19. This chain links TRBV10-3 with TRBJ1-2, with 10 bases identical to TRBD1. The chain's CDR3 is CAISDSDRGNYGYTF. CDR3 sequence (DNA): TGTGCCATCAGTGACTCGGACAGGGGGAATTATGGCTACACCTTC.